This is a list of T cell receptor beta chains from one sample in a study of CD8 T cells in Susac syndrome. TCRdb called the immunoSEQ multiplex PCR reads again in MiXCR, with one record for every CDR3 protein. The table includes 150,000 to 200,000 distinct CDR3 sequences, around 93% detected once. The sequencing input was CD4+ T cells from PBMCs. These receptor sequences come from a human donor in good health. CDR3s include the opening cysteine and the closing phenylalanine or tryptophan. A D gene is named only where the DNA matches it firmly. Some rows mark clone size as missing; the rest say once, few, many or name a class of expanded clone.

d_gene: TRBD1
j_gene: TRBJ1-2
abundance: .
v_gene: TRBV29-1
CDR3nt: TGCAGCGTTGATTTATCCTTCCCGGGACAGACCTATGGCTACACCTTC
CDR3aa: CSVDLSFPGQTYGYTF

d_gene: .
j_gene: TRBJ1-4
abundance: .
v_gene: TRBV4-1
CDR3nt: TGCGCCAGCAGCCAAGGTTGGGGCCAGTCTGGGGGAAATGAAAAACTGTTTTTT
CDR3aa: CASSQGWGQSGGNEKLFF

d_gene: TRBD2
j_gene: TRBJ2-3
abundance: .
v_gene: TRBV9
CDR3nt: TGTGCCAGCAGCGTAGCGGGGACTAGCGGTGGTGTAGATACGCAGTATTTT
CDR3aa: CASSVAGTSGGVDTQYF

d_gene: .
j_gene: TRBJ1-3
abundance: .
v_gene: TRBV6-6
CDR3nt: TGTGCCAGTCGAGGGCAAGGAAACACCATATATTTT
CDR3aa: CASRGQGNTIYF

d_gene: .
j_gene: TRBJ2-5
abundance: .
v_gene: TRBV20-1
CDR3nt: TGCAGTGCTATGGGGCTGCCTAGCCGGAAAGAGACCCAGTACTTC
CDR3aa: CSAMGLPSRKETQYF

d_gene: .
j_gene: TRBJ1-5
abundance: .
v_gene: TRBV12-3/TRBV12-4
CDR3nt: TGTGCCAGCAGTTTATCGGCCCCACGGGATCAGCCCCAGCATTTT
CDR3aa: CASSLSAPRDQPQHF

d_gene: TRBD1
j_gene: TRBJ1-6
abundance: .
v_gene: TRBV6-5
CDR3nt: TGTGCCAGCAGTTACCGGGACAGTAACCCTGATTCCCTCCACTTT
CDR3aa: CASSYRDSNPDSLHF

d_gene: .
j_gene: TRBJ1-1
abundance: .
v_gene: TRBV20-1
CDR3nt: TGCAGTGCTAGAGAGACCTTGAACACTGAAGCTTTCTTT
CDR3aa: CSARETLNTEAFF

d_gene: TRBD2
j_gene: TRBJ2-7
abundance: .
v_gene: TRBV3-1
CDR3nt: TGTGCCAGCAGCCCCGCGGGGGGGAGCAGCTCCTACGAGCAGTACTTC
CDR3aa: CASSPAGGSSSYEQYF

d_gene: .
j_gene: TRBJ2-2
abundance: .
v_gene: TRBV29-1
CDR3nt: TGCAGCGTTGAGAAACCCGGGCGGGGCACCGGGGAGCTGTTTTTT
CDR3aa: CSVEKPGRGTGELFF

d_gene: .
j_gene: TRBJ1-6
abundance: .
v_gene: TRBV3-1
CDR3nt: TGTGCCAGCAGCCGGCCAGGGGAGAATTCACCCCTCCACTTT
CDR3aa: CASSRPGENSPLHF

d_gene: .
j_gene: TRBJ2-3
abundance: .
v_gene: TRBV14
CDR3nt: TGTGCCAGCAGCCTCATGGATAGCACAGATACGCAGTATTTT
CDR3aa: CASSLMDSTDTQYF

d_gene: .
j_gene: TRBJ2-3
abundance: .
v_gene: TRBV20-1
CDR3nt: TGCAGTGCTAGAATGGGATCAGATACGCAGTATTTT
CDR3aa: CSARMGSDTQYF

d_gene: .
j_gene: TRBJ2-4
abundance: .
v_gene: TRBV6-1
CDR3nt: TGTGCCAGCAGTGAAGCCACCACAGGTTATCTAGCCAAAAACATTCAGTACTTC
CDR3aa: CASSEATTGYLAKNIQYF

d_gene: TRBD1
j_gene: TRBJ2-5
abundance: .
v_gene: TRBV20-1
CDR3nt: TGCAGTGCTAGTTTTTCGACAGGGGAAGAGACCCAGTACTTC
CDR3aa: CSASFSTGEETQYF

d_gene: .
j_gene: TRBJ2-6
abundance: .
v_gene: TRBV20-1
CDR3nt: TGCAGTGCTAGAGTAGGGGTCTCTGGGGCCAACGTCCTGACTTTC
CDR3aa: CSARVGVSGANVLTF

d_gene: TRBD2
j_gene: TRBJ2-3
abundance: .
v_gene: TRBV7-3
CDR3nt: TGTGCCAGCAGCCGACTAGCGGGGACTGATACGCAGTATTTT
CDR3aa: CASSRLAGTDTQYF

d_gene: .
j_gene: TRBJ2-1
abundance: .
v_gene: TRBV2
CDR3nt: TGTGCCAGCAGTGAAGAGCCGGGGAATGAGCAGTTCTTC
CDR3aa: CASSEEPGNEQFF

d_gene: .
j_gene: TRBJ2-7
abundance: .
v_gene: TRBV25-1
CDR3nt: TGTGCCAGCTCCGAGGAGGGCGAGCAGTACTTC
CDR3aa: CASSEEGEQYF

d_gene: TRBD1
j_gene: TRBJ1-2
abundance: .
v_gene: TRBV7-8
CDR3nt: TGTGCCAGCACCCCGGGACAGGGGGCGAGCGGCTACACCTTC
CDR3aa: CASTPGQGASGYTF

d_gene: TRBD1
j_gene: TRBJ1-1
abundance: .
v_gene: TRBV7-2
CDR3nt: TGTGCCAGCAGGAGAGACAGGGCGACTGAAGCTTTCTTT
CDR3aa: CASRRDRATEAFF

d_gene: TRBD1
j_gene: TRBJ2-3
abundance: .
v_gene: TRBV5-1
CDR3nt: TGCGCCAGCAGCTTGGGACAGGGCAAGATTGCAGATACGCAGTATTTT
CDR3aa: CASSLGQGKIADTQYF

d_gene: .
j_gene: TRBJ1-5
abundance: .
v_gene: TRBV15
CDR3nt: TGTGCCACCAGCCCATCCACTGTATCGCCCCAGCATTTT
CDR3aa: CATSPSTVSPQHF

d_gene: .
j_gene: TRBJ1-6
abundance: few
v_gene: TRBV14
CDR3nt: TGTGCCAGCAGCCAGGAGGGGCGTTCACCCCTCCACTTT
CDR3aa: CASSQEGRSPLHF

d_gene: .
j_gene: TRBJ1-2
abundance: .
v_gene: TRBV29-1
CDR3nt: TGCAGCGTCTCCTCCGTCCAGGCCCCCTATGGCTACACCTTC
CDR3aa: CSVSSVQAPYGYTF

d_gene: .
j_gene: TRBJ1-1
abundance: .
v_gene: TRBV3-1
CDR3nt: TGTGCCAGCAGCCTGCAGGGAATTGAAGCTTTCTTT
CDR3aa: CASSLQGIEAFF

d_gene: TRBD2
j_gene: TRBJ2-1
abundance: .
v_gene: TRBV9
CDR3nt: TGTGCCAGCAGCGACGGGACTAGCGTTTACAATGAGCAGTTCTTC
CDR3aa: CASSDGTSVYNEQFF

d_gene: .
j_gene: TRBJ2-5
abundance: .
v_gene: TRBV12-3/TRBV12-4
CDR3nt: TGTGCCAGCACAAAGCGCTTTCAAGAGACCCAGTACTTC
CDR3aa: CASTKRFQETQYF

d_gene: .
j_gene: TRBJ1-1
abundance: .
v_gene: TRBV29-1
CDR3nt: TGCAGCGTTGGGCGGGGGGCAAACACTGAAGCTTTCTTT
CDR3aa: CSVGRGANTEAFF

d_gene: .
j_gene: TRBJ2-3
abundance: .
v_gene: TRBV6-1
CDR3nt: TGTGCCAGCAGTGACCGATTAGGACCCAACACAGATACGCAGTATTTT
CDR3aa: CASSDRLGPNTDTQYF

d_gene: .
j_gene: TRBJ2-3
abundance: .
v_gene: TRBV4-1
CDR3nt: TGCGCCAGCAGCCAAACCGGGACGCAAACAGATACGCAGTATTTT
CDR3aa: CASSQTGTQTDTQYF

d_gene: .
j_gene: TRBJ2-4
abundance: .
v_gene: TRBV7-8
CDR3nt: TGTGCCAGCAGCTTAGATAGGGGGGCCAAAAACATTCAGTACTTC
CDR3aa: CASSLDRGAKNIQYF

d_gene: .
j_gene: TRBJ1-2
abundance: .
v_gene: TRBV12-3/TRBV12-4
CDR3nt: TGTGCCAGCAGTCCTCCCGGGACCCGAGTTGGCGATGGCTACACCTTC
CDR3aa: CASSPPGTRVGDGYTF

d_gene: .
j_gene: TRBJ1-1
abundance: .
v_gene: TRBV18
CDR3nt: TGTGCCAGCTCACCAGGAGCAGACACTGAAGCTTTCTTT
CDR3aa: CASSPGADTEAFF

d_gene: .
j_gene: TRBJ1-1
abundance: .
v_gene: TRBV7-6
CDR3nt: TGTGCCAGCAGCCCCGTGTGGGGTAGGGGCACTGAAGCTTTCTTT
CDR3aa: CASSPVWGRGTEAFF

d_gene: TRBD1
j_gene: TRBJ2-2
abundance: .
v_gene: TRBV5-6
CDR3nt: TGTGCCAGCAGCGCGATAACCGGGACAGGGATGAACACCGGGGAGCTGTTTTTT
CDR3aa: CASSAITGTGMNTGELFF

d_gene: .
j_gene: TRBJ1-1
abundance: .
v_gene: TRBV19
CDR3nt: TGTGCCAGTAGTATAGAGGGGGCGCGAGCTTTCTTT
CDR3aa: CASSIEGARAFF

d_gene: .
j_gene: TRBJ1-2
abundance: .
v_gene: TRBV2
CDR3nt: TGTGCCAGCAGAGAAACTACAGCTAACTATGGCTACACCTTC
CDR3aa: CASRETTANYGYTF

d_gene: .
j_gene: TRBJ2-1
abundance: .
v_gene: TRBV2
CDR3nt: TGTGCCAGCAGTGAGATGGCTGGCTACAATGAGCAGTTCTTC
CDR3aa: CASSEMAGYNEQFF

d_gene: TRBD2
j_gene: TRBJ2-2
abundance: .
v_gene: TRBV5-1
CDR3nt: TGCGCCAGCAGCTTGGGGACTAGCCCCGGGGAGCTGTTTTTT
CDR3aa: CASSLGTSPGELFF

d_gene: .
j_gene: TRBJ1-5
abundance: once
v_gene: TRBV5-1
CDR3nt: TGCGCCAGCAGCTTGGGCCAGGCCAGCAATCAGCCCCAGCATTTT
CDR3aa: CASSLGQASNQPQHF

d_gene: TRBD2
j_gene: TRBJ2-2
abundance: .
v_gene: TRBV4-1
CDR3nt: TGCGCCAGCAGCCCCGCTCCGCTAGCGGGGGGGACGAACACCGGGGAGCTGTTTTTT
CDR3aa: CASSPAPLAGGTNTGELFF

d_gene: .
j_gene: TRBJ1-1
abundance: .
v_gene: TRBV5-1
CDR3nt: TGCGCCAGCAGCTTGGAGGTGGCGAACACTGAAGCTTTCTTT
CDR3aa: CASSLEVANTEAFF

d_gene: TRBD1
j_gene: TRBJ1-3
abundance: .
v_gene: TRBV7-9
CDR3nt: TGTGCCAGCAGCCCCCAGGGACAGACTGGAAACACCATATATTTT
CDR3aa: CASSPQGQTGNTIYF

d_gene: TRBD1
j_gene: TRBJ1-2
abundance: .
v_gene: TRBV7-2
CDR3nt: TGTGCCAGCAGCTCACCACAGGGGGGCTATGGCTACACCTTC
CDR3aa: CASSSPQGGYGYTF

d_gene: .
j_gene: TRBJ2-5
abundance: .
v_gene: TRBV7-9
CDR3nt: TGTGCCAGCAGCTTAAGCGTGGGGACCCAGTACTTC
CDR3aa: CASSLSVGTQYF

d_gene: .
j_gene: TRBJ2-1
abundance: .
v_gene: TRBV7-2
CDR3nt: TGTGCCAGCAGCTTAGATTACCCGGGCCGGCATGGGAATGAGCAGTTCTTC
CDR3aa: CASSLDYPGRHGNEQFF

d_gene: .
j_gene: TRBJ1-1
abundance: .
v_gene: TRBV18
CDR3nt: TGTGCCAGCTCACCACGATCATTCAACACTGAAGCTTTCTTT
CDR3aa: CASSPRSFNTEAFF

d_gene: .
j_gene: TRBJ2-5
abundance: few
v_gene: TRBV3-1
CDR3nt: TGTGCCAGCAGTTCCGAGGGGGAGACCCAGTACTTC
CDR3aa: CASSSEGETQYF

d_gene: .
j_gene: TRBJ1-2
abundance: once
v_gene: TRBV20-1
CDR3nt: TGCAGTGCTAGAGTTATACAGGCCCTCTACACCTTC
CDR3aa: CSARVIQALYTF

d_gene: TRBD2
j_gene: TRBJ2-1
abundance: .
v_gene: TRBV12-3/TRBV12-4
CDR3nt: TGTGCCAGCAGGCCAGCTAGCGGGGGGGGACCGAGAGGATTCTTC
CDR3aa: CASRPASGGGPRGFF

d_gene: .
j_gene: TRBJ2-2
abundance: .
v_gene: TRBV2
CDR3nt: TGTGCCAGCAGACGAAGCGGGTCGAACACCGGGGAGCTGTTTTTT
CDR3aa: CASRRSGSNTGELFF

d_gene: .
j_gene: TRBJ2-5
abundance: few
v_gene: TRBV5-1
CDR3nt: TGCGCCAGCAGCTCCACAATGGAGACCCAGTACTTC
CDR3aa: CASSSTMETQYF

d_gene: TRBD1
j_gene: TRBJ1-2
abundance: .
v_gene: TRBV20-1
CDR3nt: TGCGGGACAGGGGGCTCTAACTATGGCTACACCTTC
CDR3aa: CGTGGSNYGYTF

d_gene: .
j_gene: TRBJ1-1
abundance: .
v_gene: TRBV30
CDR3nt: TGTGCCTGGAGTGTGCAGGGCCTGAACACTGAAGCTTTCTTT
CDR3aa: CAWSVQGLNTEAFF

d_gene: .
j_gene: TRBJ2-6
abundance: .
v_gene: TRBV6-2/TRBV6-3
CDR3nt: TGTGCCAGCTTAAAGAGTTCCTCTGGGGCCAACGTCCTGACTTTC
CDR3aa: CASLKSSSGANVLTF

d_gene: TRBD1
j_gene: TRBJ2-1
abundance: .
v_gene: TRBV5-4
CDR3nt: TGTGCCAGCAGCTTGTCGCCAGGGGGCGCGGGTTACAATGAGCAGTTCTTC
CDR3aa: CASSLSPGGAGYNEQFF

d_gene: TRBD1
j_gene: TRBJ2-1
abundance: .
v_gene: TRBV12-5
CDR3nt: TGTGCTAGTGGCCCAGGACAGGGTGATGAGCAGTTCTTC
CDR3aa: CASGPGQGDEQFF

d_gene: TRBD2
j_gene: TRBJ2-3
abundance: .
v_gene: TRBV5-6
CDR3nt: TGTGCCAGCAGCTCGAGCGGGGGGAGCACAGATACGCAGTATTTT
CDR3aa: CASSSSGGSTDTQYF